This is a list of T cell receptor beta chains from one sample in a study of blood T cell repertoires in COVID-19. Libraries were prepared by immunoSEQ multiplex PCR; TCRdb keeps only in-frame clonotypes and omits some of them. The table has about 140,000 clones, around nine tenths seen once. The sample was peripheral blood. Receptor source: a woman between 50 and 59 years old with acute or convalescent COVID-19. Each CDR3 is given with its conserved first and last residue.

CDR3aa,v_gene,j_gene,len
CASSLIRSSGVYEQYF,TRBV5-1,TRBJ2-7,16
CASSTGGVGYGYTF,TRBV5-1,TRBJ1-2,14
CASSVLGQGVYNEQFF,TRBV9,TRBJ2-1,16
CASRRPGTPGANTGELFF,TRBV7-3,TRBJ2-2,18
CASSPGGPPDTQYF,TRBV6-5,TRBJ2-3,14
CASSVGQGSNQPQHF,TRBV9,TRBJ1-5,15
CASSFSDSSYPGELFF,TRBV5-1,TRBJ2-2,16
CASSRGRETQYF,TRBV28,TRBJ2-5,12
CASSLEIQDTEAFF,TRBV5-1,TRBJ1-1,14
CASSVVSGRAGEQFF,TRBV9,TRBJ2-1,15
CASSSLGGSNTEAFF,TRBV19,TRBJ1-1,15
CASSYSFRGETQYF,TRBV6-5,TRBJ2-5,14
CASSLGSRNGYTF,TRBV7-9,TRBJ1-2,13
CASSEGHTNTEAFF,TRBV2,TRBJ1-1,14
CSASHEFIGETQYF,TRBV20-1,TRBJ2-5,14
CASSPLIAGVEQYF,TRBV11-2,TRBJ2-7,14
CANARDNPPEWSYEQYF,TRBV6-8,TRBJ2-7,17
CASTLAGVRETQYF,TRBV5-1,TRBJ2-5,14
CASSATSGVETQYF,TRBV25-1,TRBJ2-5,14
CASSLGPSPEQNIQYF,TRBV11-1,TRBJ2-4,16
CASSTTSVSYNEQFF,TRBV5-4,TRBJ2-1,15
CASRLRDSAQGQYF,TRBV12-2,TRBJ2-7,14
CASSLAQGISSGNTIYF,TRBV5-1,TRBJ1-3,17
CASSLGAAENYGYTF,TRBV5-4,TRBJ1-2,15
CASSSIISVGGDTEAFF,TRBV27,TRBJ1-1,17
CASLKFGGNHEQYF,TRBV6-6,TRBJ2-7,14
CASSLGGMSGETQYF,TRBV5-1,TRBJ2-5,15
CASSLGLNYGYTF,TRBV11-2,TRBJ1-2,13
CASSPRGLAGETPLDNEQFF,TRBV18,TRBJ2-1,20
CASSSPRIPTAYYMNTEAFF,TRBV7-3,TRBJ1-1,20
CAWRPTRGEAFF,TRBV30,TRBJ1-1,12
CASSLGWTDSPLHF,TRBV6-5,TRBJ1-6,14
CSVLGGGSTEAFF,TRBV29-1,TRBJ1-1,13
CASSRHRAAKNIQYF,TRBV6-5,TRBJ2-4,15
CASSTHRGRGTDTQYF,TRBV19,TRBJ2-3,16
CASSREVLGYTF,TRBV2,TRBJ1-2,12
CASSEGWGTVVEKLFF,TRBV10-1,TRBJ1-4,16
CATTSGGGATGELFF,TRBV10-3,TRBJ2-2,15
CASSPFQSSSRGGNEQFF,TRBV18,TRBJ2-1,18
CASSLYSQEAFF,TRBV7-9,TRBJ1-1,12
CASSQAATGTGNSPLHF,TRBV4-2,TRBJ1-6,17
CSTRDRGIAGELFF,TRBV29-1,TRBJ2-2,14
CASRPGVAGDYETQYF,TRBV5-1,TRBJ2-5,16
CASSSPTGDGYTF,TRBV7-3,TRBJ1-2,13
CASSYYKSPRRKTQYF,TRBV6-5,TRBJ2-5,16
CASSLGGATSAFF,TRBV13,TRBJ1-1,13